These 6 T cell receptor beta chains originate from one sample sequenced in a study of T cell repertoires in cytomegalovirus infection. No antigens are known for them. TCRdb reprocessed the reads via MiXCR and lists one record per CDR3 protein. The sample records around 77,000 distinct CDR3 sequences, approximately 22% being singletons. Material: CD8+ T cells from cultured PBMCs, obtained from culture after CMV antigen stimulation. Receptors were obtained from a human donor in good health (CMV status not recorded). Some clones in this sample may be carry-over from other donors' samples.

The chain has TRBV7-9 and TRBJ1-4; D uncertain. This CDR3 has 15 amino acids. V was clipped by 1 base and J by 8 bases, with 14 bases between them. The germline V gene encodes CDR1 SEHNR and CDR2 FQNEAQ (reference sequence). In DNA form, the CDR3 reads TGTGCCAGCAGCTTAGAGGGATCCAGGCGGGAAAAACTGTTTTTT. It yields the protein CASSLEGSRREKLFF.

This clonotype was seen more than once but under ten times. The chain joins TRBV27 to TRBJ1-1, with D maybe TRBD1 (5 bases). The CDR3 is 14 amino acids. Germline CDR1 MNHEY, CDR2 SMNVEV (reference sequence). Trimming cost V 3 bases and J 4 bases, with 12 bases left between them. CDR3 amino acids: CASSFRGVGTEAFF. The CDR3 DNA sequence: TGTGCCAGCAGTTTTCGGGGCGTAGGCACTGAAGCTTTCTTT.

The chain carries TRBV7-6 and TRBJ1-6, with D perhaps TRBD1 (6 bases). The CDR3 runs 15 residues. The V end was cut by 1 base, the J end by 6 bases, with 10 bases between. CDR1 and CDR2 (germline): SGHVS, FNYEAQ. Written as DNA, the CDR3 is TGTGCCAGCAGCTTAGGACAGGACCTTAATTCACCCCTCCACTTT. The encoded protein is CASSLGQDLNSPLHF.

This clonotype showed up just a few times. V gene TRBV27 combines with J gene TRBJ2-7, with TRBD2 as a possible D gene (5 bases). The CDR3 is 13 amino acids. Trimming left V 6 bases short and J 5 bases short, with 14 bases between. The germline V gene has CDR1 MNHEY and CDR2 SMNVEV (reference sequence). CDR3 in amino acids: CASREGFGHEQYF. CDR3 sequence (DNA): TGTGCCAGCAGAGAGGGTTTTGGCCACGAGCAGTACTTC.

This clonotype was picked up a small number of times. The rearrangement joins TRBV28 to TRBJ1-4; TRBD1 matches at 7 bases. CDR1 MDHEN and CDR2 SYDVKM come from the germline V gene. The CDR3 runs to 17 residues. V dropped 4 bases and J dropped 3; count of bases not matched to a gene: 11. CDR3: CASSSGQEVAPNEKLFF. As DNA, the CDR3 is TGTGCCAGCAGTTCCGGACAGGAGGTGGCTCCTAATGAAAAACTGTTTTTT.

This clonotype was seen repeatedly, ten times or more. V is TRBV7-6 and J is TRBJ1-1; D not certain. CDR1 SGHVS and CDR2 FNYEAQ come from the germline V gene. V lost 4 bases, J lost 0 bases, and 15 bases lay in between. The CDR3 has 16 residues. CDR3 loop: CASSSQGPLMNTEAFF. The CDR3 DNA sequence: TGTGCCAGCAGCTCCCAAGGGCCCCTCATGAACACTGAAGCTTTCTTT.